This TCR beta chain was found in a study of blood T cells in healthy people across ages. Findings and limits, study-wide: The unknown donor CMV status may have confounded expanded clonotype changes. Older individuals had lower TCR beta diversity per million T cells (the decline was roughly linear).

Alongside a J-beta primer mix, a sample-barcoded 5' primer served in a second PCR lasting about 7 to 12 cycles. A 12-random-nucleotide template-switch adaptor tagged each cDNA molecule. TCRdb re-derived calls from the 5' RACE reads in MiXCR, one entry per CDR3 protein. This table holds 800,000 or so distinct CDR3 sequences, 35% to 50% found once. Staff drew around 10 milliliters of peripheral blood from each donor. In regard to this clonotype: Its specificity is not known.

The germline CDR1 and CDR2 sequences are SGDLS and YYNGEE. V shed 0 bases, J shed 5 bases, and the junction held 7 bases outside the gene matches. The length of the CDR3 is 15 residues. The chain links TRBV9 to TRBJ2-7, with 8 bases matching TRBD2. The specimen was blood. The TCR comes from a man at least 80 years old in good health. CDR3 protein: CASSVGLAGIDEQYF. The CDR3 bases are TGTGCCAGCAGCGTAGGTCTAGCGGGTATTGACGAGCAGTACTTC.